This T cell receptor (beta chain) is drawn from a study of blood T cell repertoires in COVID-19. Overall study context: There were acute and convalescent COVID-19 samples, and they came from the United States, Italy and Spain. The cDNA or gDNA used as material had been derived from T cells, B-cell-depleted T cells, or PBMCs.

Original handling: Cell counts per sample came from amplifying reference gene primers. Generated by immunoSEQ multiplex PCR, the TCRdb table keeps only in-frame clones and is missing some. The V and J calls and the clone size are those of that table, but D and trimming were determined from the DNA. The sample has about 210,000 clones, 84% seen once. The ends lost 6 bases at V and 3 bases at J; junction bases unmatched: 4. The length of the CDR3 is 13 residues. Per germline, CDR1 MNHEY and CDR2 SMNVEV (reference sequence). The source of this sequence is a man in his fifties or sixties with active or convalescent COVID-19. The chain has TRBV27 and TRBJ2-7; the match to TRBD2 covers 8 bases. Sequencing used peripheral blood. The CDR3 nucleotides read TGTGCCAGCAGCTCGGGACTAGACTACGAGCAGTACTTC. Amino acids: CASSSGLDYEQYF.